This is a list of T cell receptor beta chains from one sample in a study of CD8+ T cells in alopecia areata. The data were produced by immunoSEQ multiplex PCR, yet TCRdb's version contains in-frame clones alone and is incomplete. The sample yields 150,000 or so clones, roughly two thirds seen once. This material consisted of CD4+ T cells sorted from blood, taken at week 4, from a patient treated with tofacitinib. The receptors shown here come from a human donor with alopecia areata. Both conserved end residues are part of each CDR3. Each record gives: J gene, V gene, clone size, D gene, CDR3 protein, CDR3 DNA. The D gene is left open where the match is weak. The size field is filled for only some rows; it gives once, few, many or a size class.

>TRBJ2-5|TRBV29-1|NA|TRBD1
CSVGSGGETQYF
TGCAGCGTTGGGTCAGGGGGTGAGACCCAGTACTTC
>TRBJ1-1|TRBV2|NA|NA
CASLGAVEAFF
TGTGCCAGCTTAGGGGCAGTTGAAGCTTTCTTT
>TRBJ2-2|TRBV6-5|few|NA
CASSYQSLPGELFF
TGTGCCAGCAGTTATCAATCCCTGCCCGGGGAGCTGTTTTTT
>TRBJ1-2|TRBV30|few|NA
CAWSGDANYGYTF
TGTGCCTGGAGCGGGGATGCTAACTATGGCTACACCTTC
>TRBJ2-7|TRBV14|NA|NA
CASSQGTEQYF
TGTGCCAGCAGCCAAGGCACAGAGCAGTACTTC
>TRBJ2-5|TRBV7-2|NA|NA
CASSPRRNQETQYF
TGTGCCAGCAGCCCCCGGAGGAACCAAGAGACCCAGTACTTC
>TRBJ2-3|TRBV25-1|NA|NA
CASSDPPGDTQYF
TGTGCCAGCAGTGACCCACCAGGAGATACGCAGTATTTT
>TRBJ2-5|TRBV29-1|NA|TRBD2
CSVEPGTSEGRETQYF
TGCAGCGTTGAACCCGGGACTAGCGAGGGGAGGGAGACCCAGTACTTC
>TRBJ2-3|TRBV9|once|NA
CASSVRPTTDTQYF
TGTGCCAGCAGCGTGCGCCCAACCACAGATACGCAGTATTTT
>TRBJ2-4|TRBV29-1|few|NA
CSVESSAKNIQYF
TGCAGCGTTGAGTCTAGCGCCAAAAACATTCAGTACTTC
>TRBJ2-5|TRBV2|NA|TRBD2
CASSARGLAGTGTQYF
TGTGCCAGCAGTGCTCGAGGACTAGCGGGGACGGGGACCCAGTACTTC
>TRBJ1-2|TRBV23-1|few|TRBD1
CASSQEQGSGYTF
TGCGCCAGCAGTCAAGAACAGGGGTCTGGCTACACCTTC
>TRBJ2-1|TRBV29-1|few|TRBD2
CSVVRGEKYNEQFF
TGCAGCGTTGTTCGGGGGGAAAAATACAATGAGCAGTTCTTC
>TRBJ2-1|TRBV9|NA|TRBD2
CASSVEGTSIHNEQFF
TGTGCCAGCAGCGTAGAAGGGACTAGCATACACAATGAGCAGTTCTTC
>TRBJ2-7|TRBV29-1|few|NA
CSVGGGQESYEQYF
TGCAGCGTTGGCGGGGGACAGGAATCTTACGAGCAGTACTTC
>TRBJ1-5|TRBV30|few|TRBD1
CAWSTGVGRNQPQHF
TGTGCCTGGTCTACAGGGGTCGGCCGGAATCAGCCCCAGCATTTT
>TRBJ1-1|TRBV27|NA|NA
CASSLRGQGEGPNTEAFF
TGTGCCAGCAGTTTAAGGGGACAAGGAGAGGGGCCGAACACTGAAGCTTTCTTT
>TRBJ2-1|TRBV7-2|few|TRBD1
CASSQRTGNEQFF
TGTGCCAGCAGCCAAAGGACAGGGAATGAGCAGTTCTTC
>TRBJ1-2|TRBV7-2|NA|TRBD1
CASSPYRGNGYTF
TGTGCCAGCAGCCCGTACAGGGGGAACGGCTACACCTTC
>TRBJ1-5|TRBV9|NA|NA
CASSVPNGPQHF
TGTGCCAGCAGCGTGCCGAATGGGCCCCAGCATTTT
>TRBJ2-3|TRBV30|NA|NA
CAWSVLGDTQYF
TGTGCCTGGAGTGTATTAGGAGATACGCAGTATTTT
>TRBJ1-6|TRBV18|NA|NA
CASSDYNSPLHF
TGTGCCAGCTCAGACTATAATTCACCCCTCCACTTT
>TRBJ2-5|TRBV29-1|NA|TRBD1
CSVHRGGETQYF
TGCAGCGTTCACAGGGGCGGAGAGACCCAGTACTTC
>TRBJ1-4|TRBV6-5|NA|NA
CASSYATNEKLFF
TGTGCCAGCAGTTATGCAACTAATGAAAAACTGTTTTTT
>TRBJ1-6|TRBV30|NA|NA
CAWSVLPGSPLHF
TGTGCCTGGAGTGTACTGCCGGGGTCACCCCTCCACTTT
>TRBJ2-1|TRBV4-1|NA|NA
CASSQAYYNEQFF
TGCGCCAGCAGCCAAGCCTACTACAATGAGCAGTTCTTC
>TRBJ2-1|TRBV2|few|TRBD1
CANPGPRGQYEQFF
TGTGCCAACCCAGGGCCCAGGGGGCAATATGAGCAGTTCTTC
>TRBJ1-1|TRBV10-3|NA|NA
CAISDPGILNTEAFF
TGTGCCATCAGTGACCCAGGGATCCTGAACACTGAAGCTTTCTTT
>TRBJ1-5|TRBV30|NA|NA
CAWAQGTGNQPQHF
TGTGCCTGGGCTCAGGGAACGGGCAATCAGCCCCAGCATTTT
>TRBJ2-5|TRBV4-1|NA|NA
CASSQGQGQTQYF
TGCGCCAGCAGCCAAGGGCAGGGTCAGACCCAGTACTTC
>TRBJ2-3|TRBV29-1|NA|TRBD2
CRVTGLADADTQYF
TGCAGAGTAACGGGACTAGCGGACGCAGATACGCAGTATTTT
>TRBJ2-3|TRBV19|NA|TRBD2
CASREVATDTQYF
TGTGCCAGTCGGGAGGTAGCCACAGATACGCAGTATTTT
>TRBJ2-6|TRBV9|NA|TRBD1
CASSVGQGFPAGSGANVLTF
TGTGCCAGCAGCGTTGGACAGGGATTCCCGGCAGGCTCTGGGGCCAACGTCCTGACTTTC
>TRBJ2-7|TRBV9|NA|NA
CASSPERWGTTYEQYF
TGTGCCAGCAGCCCAGAGCGGTGGGGGACAACCTACGAGCAGTACTTC
>TRBJ1-1|TRBV27|NA|NA
CASSLREMNTEAFF
TGTGCCAGCAGTTTACGGGAAATGAACACTGAAGCTTTCTTT
>TRBJ2-7|TRBV23-1|NA|NA
CASRWRGALYEQYF
TGCGCCAGCAGGTGGAGGGGGGCTTTATACGAGCAGTACTTC
>TRBJ2-7|TRBV5-1|NA|NA
CASSLEAASYEQYF
TGCGCCAGCAGCCTGGAGGCGGCTTCCTACGAGCAGTACTTC
>TRBJ1-1|TRBV5-6|NA|NA
CASSPMGQGDTEAFF
TGTGCCAGCAGCCCAATGGGCCAAGGGGACACTGAAGCTTTCTTT
>TRBJ1-1|TRBV7-3|NA|NA
CASSLTPRTEAFF
TGTGCCAGCAGCTTAACGCCTCGCACTGAAGCTTTCTTT
>TRBJ2-3|TRBV4-3|NA|NA
CASSQVGTSRDTQYF
TGCGCCAGCAGCCAAGTCGGGACGTCCCGGGATACGCAGTATTTT
>TRBJ1-2|TRBV29-1|NA|NA
CSVDLYGYTF
TGCAGCGTTGATCTCTATGGCTACACCTTC
>TRBJ2-5|TRBV27|NA|NA
CASSYGGGETQYF
TGTGCCAGCAGTTACGGCGGCGGGGAGACCCAGTACTTC
>TRBJ2-3|TRBV5-6|NA|TRBD1
CASSPDRGLTDTQYF
TGTGCCAGCAGCCCCGACAGGGGGCTAACAGATACGCAGTATTTT
>TRBJ2-5|TRBV2|NA|TRBD2
CASTSGGQETQYF
TGTGCCAGCACTAGCGGGGGTCAAGAGACCCAGTACTTC
>TRBJ2-3|TRBV10-3|NA|TRBD2
CATALGLATDTQYF
TGTGCCACCGCCTTGGGACTAGCGACAGATACGCAGTATTTT
>TRBJ2-2|TRBV29-1|NA|NA
CSVAREVGTGELFF
TGCAGCGTCGCTCGTGAGGTTGGCACCGGGGAGCTGTTTTTT
>TRBJ1-2|TRBV5-1|NA|TRBD1
CASSGRGDYGYTF
TGCGCCAGCAGCGGCAGGGGGGACTATGGCTACACCTTC
>TRBJ1-5|TRBV9|NA|TRBD1
CASSLTGGVNQPQHF
TGTGCCAGCAGTTTGACAGGGGGTGTCAATCAGCCCCAGCATTTT
>TRBJ1-5|TRBV30|NA|TRBD1
CAWSVSLRGYSNQPQHF
TGTGCCTGGAGTGTGAGTCTCAGGGGGTATAGCAATCAGCCCCAGCATTTT
>TRBJ2-7|TRBV7-9|NA|NA
CASSLGTGEQYF
TGTGCCAGCAGCTTAGGAACAGGGGAGCAGTACTTC
>TRBJ1-1|TRBV30|NA|NA
CAWSVPGVKAFF
TGTGCCTGGAGTGTACCAGGGGTTAAAGCTTTCTTT
>TRBJ2-7|TRBV18|NA|TRBD1
CASSIFTGAAGAFSYEQYF
TGTGCCAGCTCAATTTTTACAGGGGCCGCAGGGGCCTTCTCCTACGAGCAGTACTTC
>TRBJ1-2|TRBV13|NA|TRBD1
CASSSRTGQDNYGYTF
TGTGCCAGCAGCTCGCGCACGGGACAGGACAACTATGGCTACACCTTC
>TRBJ2-5|TRBV20-1|NA|NA
CSARKETQYF
TGCAGTGCTAGAAAAGAGACCCAGTACTTC
>TRBJ2-7|TRBV29-1|NA|NA
CSVHLDTAYEQYF
TGCAGCGTCCACCTAGACACGGCCTACGAGCAGTACTTC
>TRBJ2-7|TRBV11-2|once|NA
CASSLEYEQYF
TGTGCCAGCAGCTTGGAATACGAGCAGTACTTC
>TRBJ1-1|TRBV29-1|NA|TRBD1
CSVQQGASTEAFF
TGCAGCGTACAACAGGGGGCTAGCACTGAAGCTTTCTTT
>TRBJ1-4|TRBV30|few|NA
CAWSGGRNEKLFF
TGTGCCTGGAGTGGAGGGCGCAATGAAAAACTGTTTTTT